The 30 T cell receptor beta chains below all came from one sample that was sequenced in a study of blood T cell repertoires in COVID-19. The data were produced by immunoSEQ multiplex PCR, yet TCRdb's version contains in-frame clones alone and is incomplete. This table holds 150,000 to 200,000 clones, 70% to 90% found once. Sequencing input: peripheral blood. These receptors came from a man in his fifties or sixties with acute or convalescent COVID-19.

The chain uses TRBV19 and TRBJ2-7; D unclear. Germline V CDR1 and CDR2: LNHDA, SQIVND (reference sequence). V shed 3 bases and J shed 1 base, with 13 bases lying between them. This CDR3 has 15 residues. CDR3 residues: CASSIGYSGSYEQYF. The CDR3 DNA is TGTGCCAGTAGTATCGGCTACTCCGGGTCCTACGAGCAGTACTTC.

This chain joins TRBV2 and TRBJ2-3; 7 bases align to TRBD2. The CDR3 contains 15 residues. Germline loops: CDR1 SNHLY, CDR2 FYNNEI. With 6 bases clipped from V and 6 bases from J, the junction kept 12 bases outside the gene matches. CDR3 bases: TGTGCCAGCAGGCCTCGGACTAGATCCTCCGATACGCAGTATTTT. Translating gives CASRPRTRSSDTQYF.

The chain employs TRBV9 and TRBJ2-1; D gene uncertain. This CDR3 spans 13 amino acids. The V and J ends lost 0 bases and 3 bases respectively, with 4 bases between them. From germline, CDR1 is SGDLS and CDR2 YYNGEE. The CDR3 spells CASSVGDYNEQFF. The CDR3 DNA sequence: TGTGCCAGCAGCGTAGGAGACTACAATGAGCAGTTCTTC.

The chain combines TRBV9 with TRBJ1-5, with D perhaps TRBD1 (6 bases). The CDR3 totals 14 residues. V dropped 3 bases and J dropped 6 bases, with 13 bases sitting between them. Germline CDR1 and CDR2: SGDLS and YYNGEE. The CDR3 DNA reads TGTGCCAGCAGCGCCACGGGGGGGCTTCAGCCCCAGCATTTT. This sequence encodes CASSATGGLQPQHF.

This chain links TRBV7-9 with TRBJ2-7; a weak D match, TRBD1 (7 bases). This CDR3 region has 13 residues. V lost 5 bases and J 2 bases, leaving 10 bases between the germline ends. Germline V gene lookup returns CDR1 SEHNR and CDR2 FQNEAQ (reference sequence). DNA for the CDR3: TGTGCCAGCAGCCAGGGGGGCCCCTACGAGCAGTACTTC. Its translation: CASSQGGPYEQYF.

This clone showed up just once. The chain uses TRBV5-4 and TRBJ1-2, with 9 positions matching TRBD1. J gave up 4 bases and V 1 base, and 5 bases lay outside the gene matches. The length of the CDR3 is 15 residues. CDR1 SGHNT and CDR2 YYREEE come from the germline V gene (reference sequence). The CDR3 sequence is CASSLLTGGFYGYTF. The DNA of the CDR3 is TGTGCCAGCAGCTTGCTGACAGGGGGTTTCTATGGCTACACCTTC.

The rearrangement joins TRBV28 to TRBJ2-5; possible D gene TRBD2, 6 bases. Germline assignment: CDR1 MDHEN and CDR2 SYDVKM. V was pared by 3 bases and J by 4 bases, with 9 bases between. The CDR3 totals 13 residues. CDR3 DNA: TGTGCCAGCAGTTTTGGAGGGAGAGAGACCCAGTACTTC. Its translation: CASSFGGRETQYF.

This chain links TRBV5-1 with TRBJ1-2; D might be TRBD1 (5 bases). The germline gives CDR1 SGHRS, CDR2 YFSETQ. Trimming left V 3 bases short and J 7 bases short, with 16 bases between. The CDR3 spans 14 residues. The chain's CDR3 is CASSSGSLGGGYTF. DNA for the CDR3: TGCGCCAGCAGCTCTGGGTCTCTCGGGGGTGGCTACACCTTC.

In nucleotides, the CDR3 is TGTGCCAGCAGCAACCAGCCAGGGCATGGCTACACCTTC. Encoded protein: CASSNQPGHGYTF. The chain joins TRBV2 to TRBJ1-2; TRBD1 might be the D (5 bases). Germline lookup yields CDR1 SNHLY and CDR2 FYNNEI. There are 13 residues in the CDR3. The V end was cut by 6 bases, the J end by 6 bases, with 14 bases between.

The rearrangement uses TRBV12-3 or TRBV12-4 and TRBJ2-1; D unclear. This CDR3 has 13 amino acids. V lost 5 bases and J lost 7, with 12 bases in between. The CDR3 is CASSGLARNEQFF. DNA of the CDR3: TGTGCCAGCAGTGGGCTGGCCCGGAATGAGCAGTTCTTC.

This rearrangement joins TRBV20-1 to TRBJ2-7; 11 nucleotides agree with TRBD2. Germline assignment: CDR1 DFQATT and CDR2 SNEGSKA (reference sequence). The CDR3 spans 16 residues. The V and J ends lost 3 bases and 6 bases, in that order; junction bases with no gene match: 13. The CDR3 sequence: CSASSTSGSQVREQYF. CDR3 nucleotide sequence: TGCAGTGCTAGTTCCACTAGCGGGAGTCAGGTACGCGAGCAGTACTTC.

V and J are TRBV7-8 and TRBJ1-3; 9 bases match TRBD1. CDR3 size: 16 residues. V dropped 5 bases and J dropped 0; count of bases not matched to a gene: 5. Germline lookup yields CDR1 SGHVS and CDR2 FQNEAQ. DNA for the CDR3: TGTGCCAGCAGCCCCCGACAGGGGGGCTCTGGAAACACCATATATTTT. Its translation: CASSPRQGGSGNTIYF.

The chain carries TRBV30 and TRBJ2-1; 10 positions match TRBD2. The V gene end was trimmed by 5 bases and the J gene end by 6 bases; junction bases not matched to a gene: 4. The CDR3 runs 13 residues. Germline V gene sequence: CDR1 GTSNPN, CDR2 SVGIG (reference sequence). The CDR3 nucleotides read TGTGCCTGGGGACTAGCGGTCGTCAATGAGCAGTTCTTC. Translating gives CAWGLAVVNEQFF.

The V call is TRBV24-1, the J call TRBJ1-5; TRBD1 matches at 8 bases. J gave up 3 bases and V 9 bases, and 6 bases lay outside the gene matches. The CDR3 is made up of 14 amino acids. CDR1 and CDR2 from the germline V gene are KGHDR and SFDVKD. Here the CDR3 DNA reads TGTGCCACCGCCACAGGGGGTCACAATCAGCCCCAGCATTTT. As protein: CATATGGHNQPQHF.

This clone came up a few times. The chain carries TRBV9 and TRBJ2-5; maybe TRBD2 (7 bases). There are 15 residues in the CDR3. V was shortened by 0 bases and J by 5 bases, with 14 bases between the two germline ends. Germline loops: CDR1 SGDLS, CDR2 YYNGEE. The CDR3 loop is CASSVAGGGWETQYF. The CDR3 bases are TGTGCCAGCAGCGTAGCTGGCGGGGGCTGGGAGACCCAGTACTTC.

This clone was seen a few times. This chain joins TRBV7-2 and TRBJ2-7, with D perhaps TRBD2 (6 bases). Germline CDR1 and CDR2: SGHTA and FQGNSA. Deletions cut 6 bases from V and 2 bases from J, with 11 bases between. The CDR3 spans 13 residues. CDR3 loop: CASSPAGTYEQYF. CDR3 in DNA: TGTGCCAGCAGTCCAGCGGGCACCTACGAGCAGTACTTC.

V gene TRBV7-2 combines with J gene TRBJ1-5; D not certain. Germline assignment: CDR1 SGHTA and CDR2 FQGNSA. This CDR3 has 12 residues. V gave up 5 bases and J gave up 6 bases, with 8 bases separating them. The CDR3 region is CASSRNGQPQHF. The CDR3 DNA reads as TGTGCCAGCAGCAGAAACGGTCAGCCCCAGCATTTT.

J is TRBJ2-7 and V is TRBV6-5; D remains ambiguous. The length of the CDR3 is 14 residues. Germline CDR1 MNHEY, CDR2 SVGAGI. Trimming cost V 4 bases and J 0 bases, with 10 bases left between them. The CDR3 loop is CASSSTRSSYEQYF. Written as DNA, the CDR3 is TGTGCCAGCAGTTCCACGAGGAGCTCCTACGAGCAGTACTTC.

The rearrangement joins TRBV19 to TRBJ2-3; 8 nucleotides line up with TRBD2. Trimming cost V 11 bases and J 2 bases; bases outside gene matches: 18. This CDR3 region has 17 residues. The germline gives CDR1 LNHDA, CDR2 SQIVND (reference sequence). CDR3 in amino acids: CASGGSWGSTTTDTQYF. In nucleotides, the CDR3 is TGTGCCTCGGGGGGGTCCTGGGGCAGTACCACCACAGATACGCAGTATTTT.

The CDR3 DNA reads TGTGCCTGGAGTGTACGGCAGGGGAGTCAGCCCCAGCATTTT. Residues: CAWSVRQGSQPQHF. The chain recombines TRBV30 with TRBJ1-5, with TRBD1 as a possible D gene (6 bases). Germline assignment: CDR1 GTSNPN and CDR2 SVGIG (reference sequence). The CDR3 consists of 14 residues. Trimming removed 0 bases at V and 6 bases at J, with 12 bases between.

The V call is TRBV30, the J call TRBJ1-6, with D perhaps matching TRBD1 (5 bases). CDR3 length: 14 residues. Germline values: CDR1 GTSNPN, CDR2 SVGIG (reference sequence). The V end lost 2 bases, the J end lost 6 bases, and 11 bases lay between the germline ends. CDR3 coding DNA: TGTGCCTGGAGTCAACGGGGGGTTAATTCACCCCTCCACTTT. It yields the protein CAWSQRGVNSPLHF.

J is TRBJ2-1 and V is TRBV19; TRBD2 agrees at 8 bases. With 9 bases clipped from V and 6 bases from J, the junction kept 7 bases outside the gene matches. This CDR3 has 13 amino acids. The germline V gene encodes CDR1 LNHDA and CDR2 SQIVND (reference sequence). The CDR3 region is CASGTRLGNEQFF. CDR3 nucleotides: TGTGCCAGCGGGACTAGGTTGGGCAATGAGCAGTTCTTC.

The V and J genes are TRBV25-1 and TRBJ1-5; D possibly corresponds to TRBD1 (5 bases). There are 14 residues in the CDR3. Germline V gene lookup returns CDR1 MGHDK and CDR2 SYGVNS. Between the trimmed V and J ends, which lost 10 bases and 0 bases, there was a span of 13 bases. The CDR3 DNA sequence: TGTGCCACCGCGGGACGGAATAGCAATCAGCCCCAGCATTTT. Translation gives CATAGRNSNQPQHF.

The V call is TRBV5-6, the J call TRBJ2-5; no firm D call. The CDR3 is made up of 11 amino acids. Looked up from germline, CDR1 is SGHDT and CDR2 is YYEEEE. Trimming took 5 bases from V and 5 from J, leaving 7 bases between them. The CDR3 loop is CASRYGETQYF. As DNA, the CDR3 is TGTGCCAGCAGGTACGGGGAGACCCAGTACTTC.

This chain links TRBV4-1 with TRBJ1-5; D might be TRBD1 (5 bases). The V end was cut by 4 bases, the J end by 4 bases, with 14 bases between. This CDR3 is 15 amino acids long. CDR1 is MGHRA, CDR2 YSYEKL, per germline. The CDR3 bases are TGCGCCAGCAGCCTTCGCCAGGGTGTGAATCAGCCCCAGCATTTT. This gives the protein CASSLRQGVNQPQHF.

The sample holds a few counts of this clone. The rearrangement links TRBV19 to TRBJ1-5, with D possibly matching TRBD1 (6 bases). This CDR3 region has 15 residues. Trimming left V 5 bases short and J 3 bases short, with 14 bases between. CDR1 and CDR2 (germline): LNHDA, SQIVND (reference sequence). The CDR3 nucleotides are TGTGCCAGTAGTGCCTCAGACAGGCTCAATCAGCCCCAGCATTTT. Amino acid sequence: CASSASDRLNQPQHF. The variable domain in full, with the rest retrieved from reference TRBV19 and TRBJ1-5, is DGGITQSPKYLFRKEGQNVTLSCEQNLNHDAMYWYRQDPGQGLRLIYYSQIVNDFQKGDIAEGYSVSREKKESFPLTVTSAQKNPTAFYLCASSASDRLNQPQHFGDGTRLSIL.

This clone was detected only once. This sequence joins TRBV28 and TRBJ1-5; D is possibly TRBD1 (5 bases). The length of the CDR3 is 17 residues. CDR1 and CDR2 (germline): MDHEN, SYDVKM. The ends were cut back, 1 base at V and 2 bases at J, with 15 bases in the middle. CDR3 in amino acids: CASSLLGTSLGNQPQHF. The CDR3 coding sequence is TGTGCCAGCAGTTTATTGGGGACTTCCCTGGGCAATCAGCCCCAGCATTTT.

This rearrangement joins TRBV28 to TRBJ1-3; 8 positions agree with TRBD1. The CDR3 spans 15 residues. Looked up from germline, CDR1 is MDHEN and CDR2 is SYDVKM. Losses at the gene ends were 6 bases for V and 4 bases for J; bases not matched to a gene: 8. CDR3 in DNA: TGTGCCAGCAGCCAAATCAGGGGGCCAGGAAACACCATATATTTT. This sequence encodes CASSQIRGPGNTIYF.

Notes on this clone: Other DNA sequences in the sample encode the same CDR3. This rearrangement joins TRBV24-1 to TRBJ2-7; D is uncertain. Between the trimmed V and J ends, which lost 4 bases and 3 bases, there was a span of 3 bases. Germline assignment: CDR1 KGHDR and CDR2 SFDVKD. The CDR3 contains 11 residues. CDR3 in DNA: TGTGCCACCAGTGACAGCTACGAGCAGTACTTC. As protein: CATSDSYEQYF.

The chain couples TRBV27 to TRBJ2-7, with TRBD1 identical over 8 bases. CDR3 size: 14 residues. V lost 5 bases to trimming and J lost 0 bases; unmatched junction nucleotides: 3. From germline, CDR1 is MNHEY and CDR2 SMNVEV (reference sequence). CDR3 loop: CASSPRGLSYEQYF. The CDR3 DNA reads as TGTGCCAGCAGTCCCAGGGGGCTCTCCTACGAGCAGTACTTC.